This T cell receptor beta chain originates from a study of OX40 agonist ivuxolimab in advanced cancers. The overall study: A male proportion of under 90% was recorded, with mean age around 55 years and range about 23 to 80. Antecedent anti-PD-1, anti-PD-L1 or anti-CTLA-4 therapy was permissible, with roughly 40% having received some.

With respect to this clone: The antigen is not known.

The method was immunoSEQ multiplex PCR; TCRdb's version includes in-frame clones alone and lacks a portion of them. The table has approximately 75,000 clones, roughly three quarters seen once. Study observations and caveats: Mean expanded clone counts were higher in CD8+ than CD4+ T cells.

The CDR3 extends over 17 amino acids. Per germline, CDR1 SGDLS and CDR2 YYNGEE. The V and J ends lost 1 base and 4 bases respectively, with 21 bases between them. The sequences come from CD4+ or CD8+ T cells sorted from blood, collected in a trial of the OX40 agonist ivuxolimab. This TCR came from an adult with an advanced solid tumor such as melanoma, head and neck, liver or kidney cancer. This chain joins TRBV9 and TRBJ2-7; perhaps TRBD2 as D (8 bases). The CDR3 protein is CASSVYSGGGATYEQYF. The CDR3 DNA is TGTGCCAGCAGCGTATACTCGGGAGGGGGCGCCACTTACGAGCAGTACTTC.